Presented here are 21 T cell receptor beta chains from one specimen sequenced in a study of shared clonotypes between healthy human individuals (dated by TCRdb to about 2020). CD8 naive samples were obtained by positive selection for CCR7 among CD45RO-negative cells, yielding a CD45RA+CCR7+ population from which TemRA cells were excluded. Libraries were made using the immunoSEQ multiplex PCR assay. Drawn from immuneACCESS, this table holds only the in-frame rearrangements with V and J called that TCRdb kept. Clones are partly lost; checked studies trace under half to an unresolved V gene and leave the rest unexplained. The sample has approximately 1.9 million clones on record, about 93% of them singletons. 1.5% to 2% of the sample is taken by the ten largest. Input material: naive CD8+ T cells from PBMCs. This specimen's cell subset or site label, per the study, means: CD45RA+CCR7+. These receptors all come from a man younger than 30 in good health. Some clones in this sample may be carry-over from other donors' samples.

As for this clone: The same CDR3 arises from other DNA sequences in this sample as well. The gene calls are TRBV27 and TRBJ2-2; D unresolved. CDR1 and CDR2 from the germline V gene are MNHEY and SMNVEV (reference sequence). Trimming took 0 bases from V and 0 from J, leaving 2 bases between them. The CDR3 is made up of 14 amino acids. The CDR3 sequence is CASSLSANTGELFF. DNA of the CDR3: TGTGCCAGCAGTTTATCCGCGAACACCGGGGAGCTGTTTTTT.

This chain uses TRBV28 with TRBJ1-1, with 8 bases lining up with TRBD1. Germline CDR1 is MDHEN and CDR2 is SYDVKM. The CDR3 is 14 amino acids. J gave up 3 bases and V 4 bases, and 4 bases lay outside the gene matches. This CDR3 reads CASSWTGPDTEAFF. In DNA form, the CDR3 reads TGTGCCAGCAGTTGGACAGGGCCCGACACTGAAGCTTTCTTT.

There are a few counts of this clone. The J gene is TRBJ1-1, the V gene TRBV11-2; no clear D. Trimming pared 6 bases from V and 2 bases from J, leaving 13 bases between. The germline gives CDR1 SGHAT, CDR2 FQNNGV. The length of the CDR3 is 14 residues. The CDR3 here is CASSPEGANTEAFF. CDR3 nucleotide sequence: TGTGCCAGCAGTCCCGAGGGTGCTAACACTGAAGCTTTCTTT.

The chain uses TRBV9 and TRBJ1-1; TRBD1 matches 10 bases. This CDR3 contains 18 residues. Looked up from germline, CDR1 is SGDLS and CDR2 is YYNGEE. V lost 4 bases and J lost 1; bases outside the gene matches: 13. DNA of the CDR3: TGTGCCAGCAGCCCCAACCCCGGGACAGGGGTGAAGAACACTGAAGCTTTCTTT. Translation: CASSPNPGTGVKNTEAFF.

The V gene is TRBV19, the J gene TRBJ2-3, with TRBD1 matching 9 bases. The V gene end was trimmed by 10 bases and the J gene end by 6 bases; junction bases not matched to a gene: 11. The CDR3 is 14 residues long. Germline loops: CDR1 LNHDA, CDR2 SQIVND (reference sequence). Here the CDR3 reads CATNRDRDLDTQYF. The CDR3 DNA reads TGTGCCACCAACCGGGACAGGGATCTGGATACGCAGTATTTT.

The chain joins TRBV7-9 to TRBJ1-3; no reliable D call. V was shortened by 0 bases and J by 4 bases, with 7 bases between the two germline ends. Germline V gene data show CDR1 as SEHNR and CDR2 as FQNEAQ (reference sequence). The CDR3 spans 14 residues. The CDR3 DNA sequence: TGTGCCAGCAGCTTAGCGTCAGACGGAAACACCATATATTTT. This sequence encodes CASSLASDGNTIYF.

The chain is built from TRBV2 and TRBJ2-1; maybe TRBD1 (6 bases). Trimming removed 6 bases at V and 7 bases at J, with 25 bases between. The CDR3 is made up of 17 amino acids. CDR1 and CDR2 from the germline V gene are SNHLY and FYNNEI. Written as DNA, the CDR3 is TGTGCCAGCAGAGGGGGTAGGAGAGATCCGGCCCAAAATGAGCAGTTCTTC. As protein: CASRGGRRDPAQNEQFF. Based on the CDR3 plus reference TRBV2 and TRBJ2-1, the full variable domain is EPEVTQTPSHQVTQMGQEVILRCVPISNHLYFYWYRQILGQKVEFLVSFYNNEISEKSEIFDDQFSVERPDGSNFTLKIRSTKLEDSAMYFCASRGGRRDPAQNEQFFGPGTRLTVL.

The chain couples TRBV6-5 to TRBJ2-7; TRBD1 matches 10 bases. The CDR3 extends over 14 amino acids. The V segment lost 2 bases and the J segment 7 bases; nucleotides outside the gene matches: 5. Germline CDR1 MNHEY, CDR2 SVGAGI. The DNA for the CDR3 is TGTGCCAGCAGTTACCGGGACAGGGGTAAAGAGCAGTACTTC. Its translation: CASSYRDRGKEQYF.

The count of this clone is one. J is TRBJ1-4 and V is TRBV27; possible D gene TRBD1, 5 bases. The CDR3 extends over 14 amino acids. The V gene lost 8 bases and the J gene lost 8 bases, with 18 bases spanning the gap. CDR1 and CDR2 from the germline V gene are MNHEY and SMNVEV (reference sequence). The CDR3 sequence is CASARELEKEKLFF. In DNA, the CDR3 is TGTGCCAGCGCCAGGGAGTTAGAGAAGGAAAAACTGTTTTTT.

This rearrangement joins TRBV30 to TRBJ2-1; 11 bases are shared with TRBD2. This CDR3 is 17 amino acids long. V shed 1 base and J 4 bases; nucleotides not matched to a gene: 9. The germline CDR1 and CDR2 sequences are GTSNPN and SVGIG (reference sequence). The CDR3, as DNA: TGTGCCTGGAGTGGAGAGACTAGCGGGGATATTTACAATGAGCAGTTCTTC. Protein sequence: CAWSGETSGDIYNEQFF. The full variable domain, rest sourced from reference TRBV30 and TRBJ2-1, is SQTIHQWPATLVQPVGSPLSLECTVEGTSNPNLYWYRQAAGRGLQLLFYSVGIGQISSEVPQNLSASRPQDRQFILSSKKLLLSDSGFYLCAWSGETSGDIYNEQFFGPGTRLTVL.

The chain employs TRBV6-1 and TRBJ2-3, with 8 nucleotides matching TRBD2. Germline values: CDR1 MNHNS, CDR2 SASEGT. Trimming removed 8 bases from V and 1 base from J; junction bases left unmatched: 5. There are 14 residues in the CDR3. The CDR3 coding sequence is TGTGCCAGCCCGGACGGGGGGGGCACAGATACGCAGTATTTT. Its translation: CASPDGGGTDTQYF.

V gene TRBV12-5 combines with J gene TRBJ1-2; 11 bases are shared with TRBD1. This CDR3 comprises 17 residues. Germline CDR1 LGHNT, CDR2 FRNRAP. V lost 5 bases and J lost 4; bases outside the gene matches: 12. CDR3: CASGPDRGPPGTYGYTF. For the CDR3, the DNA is TGTGCTAGTGGTCCGGACAGGGGGCCGCCTGGCACCTATGGCTACACCTTC. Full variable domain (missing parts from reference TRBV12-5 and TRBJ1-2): DARVTQTPRHKVTEMGQEVTMRCQPILGHNTVFWYRQTMMQGLELLAYFRNRAPLDDSGMPKDRFSAEMPDATLATLKIQPSEPRDSAVYFCASGPDRGPPGTYGYTFGSGTRLTVV.

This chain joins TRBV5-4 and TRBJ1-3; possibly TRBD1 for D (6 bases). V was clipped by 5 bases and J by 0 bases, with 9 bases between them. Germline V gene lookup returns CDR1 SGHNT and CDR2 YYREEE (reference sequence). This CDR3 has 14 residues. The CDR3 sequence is CASRGTHSGNTIYF. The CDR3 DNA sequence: TGTGCCAGCAGAGGGACACACTCTGGAAACACCATATATTTT.

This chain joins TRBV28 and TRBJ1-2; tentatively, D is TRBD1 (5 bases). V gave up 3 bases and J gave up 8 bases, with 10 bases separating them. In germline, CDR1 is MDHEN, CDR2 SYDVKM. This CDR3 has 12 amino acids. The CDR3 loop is CASSFTGRGYTF. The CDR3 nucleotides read TGTGCCAGCAGTTTCACAGGAAGGGGCTACACCTTC.

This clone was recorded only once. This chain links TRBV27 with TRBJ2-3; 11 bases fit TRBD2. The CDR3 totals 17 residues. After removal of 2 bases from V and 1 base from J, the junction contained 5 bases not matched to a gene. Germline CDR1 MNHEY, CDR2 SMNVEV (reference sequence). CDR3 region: CASSLLPGLAGTDTQYF. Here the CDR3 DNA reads TGTGCCAGCAGTTTACTACCGGGACTAGCGGGCACAGATACGCAGTATTTT.

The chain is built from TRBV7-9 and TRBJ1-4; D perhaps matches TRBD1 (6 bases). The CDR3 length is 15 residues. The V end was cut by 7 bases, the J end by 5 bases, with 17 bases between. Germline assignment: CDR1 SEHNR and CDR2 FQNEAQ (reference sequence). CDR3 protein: CASIPPRGRNEKLFF. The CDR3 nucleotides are TGTGCCAGCATACCCCCCAGGGGCAGGAATGAAAAACTGTTTTTT.

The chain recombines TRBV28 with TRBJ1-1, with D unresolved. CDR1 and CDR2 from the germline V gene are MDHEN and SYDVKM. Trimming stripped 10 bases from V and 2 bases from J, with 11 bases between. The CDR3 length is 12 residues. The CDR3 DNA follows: TGTGCCACCTGCTATGGAAACACTGAAGCTTTCTTT. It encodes CATCYGNTEAFF.

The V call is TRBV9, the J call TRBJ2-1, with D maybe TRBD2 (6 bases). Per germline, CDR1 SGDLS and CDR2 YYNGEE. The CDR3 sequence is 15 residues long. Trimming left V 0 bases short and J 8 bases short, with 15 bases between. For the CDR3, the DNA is TGTGCCAGCAGCGTAGGGACGGCGGGGTGGGATGAGCAGTTCTTC. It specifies CASSVGTAGWDEQFF. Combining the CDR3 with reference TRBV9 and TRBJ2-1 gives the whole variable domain DSGVTQTPKHLITATGQRVTLRCSPRSGDLSVYWYQQSLDQGLQFLIQYYNGEERAKGNILERFSAQQFPDLHSELNLSSLELGDSALYFCASSVGTAGWDEQFFGPGTRLTVL.

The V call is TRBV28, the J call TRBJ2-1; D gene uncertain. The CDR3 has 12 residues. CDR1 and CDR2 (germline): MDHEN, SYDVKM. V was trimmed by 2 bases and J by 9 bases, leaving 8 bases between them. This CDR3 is CASSLTAVEQFF. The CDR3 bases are TGTGCCAGCAGTTTAACAGCCGTTGAGCAGTTCTTC.

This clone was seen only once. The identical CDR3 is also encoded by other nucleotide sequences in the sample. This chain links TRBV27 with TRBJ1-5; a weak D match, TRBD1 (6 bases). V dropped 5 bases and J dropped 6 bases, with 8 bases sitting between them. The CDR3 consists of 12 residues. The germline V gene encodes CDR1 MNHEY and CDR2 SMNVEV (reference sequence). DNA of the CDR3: TGTGCCAGCAGTCCACAGGGTCAGCCCCAGCATTTT. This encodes CASSPQGQPQHF.

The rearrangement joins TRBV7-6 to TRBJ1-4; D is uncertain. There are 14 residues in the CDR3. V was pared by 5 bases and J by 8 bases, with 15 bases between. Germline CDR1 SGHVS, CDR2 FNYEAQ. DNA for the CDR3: TGTGCCAGCAGCCCTGGGCGGGTAGGGGAAAAACTGTTTTTT. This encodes CASSPGRVGEKLFF.